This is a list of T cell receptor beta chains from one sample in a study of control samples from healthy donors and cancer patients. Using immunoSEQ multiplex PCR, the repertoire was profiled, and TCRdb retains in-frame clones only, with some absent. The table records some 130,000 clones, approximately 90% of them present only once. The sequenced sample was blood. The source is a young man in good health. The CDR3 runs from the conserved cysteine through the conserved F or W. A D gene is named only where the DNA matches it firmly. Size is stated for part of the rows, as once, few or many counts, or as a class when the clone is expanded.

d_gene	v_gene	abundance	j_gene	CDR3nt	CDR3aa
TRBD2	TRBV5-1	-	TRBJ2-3	TGCGCCAGCAGCCAACTAGCGGGGGAGCGGGGTACGCAGTATTTT	CASSQLAGERGTQYF
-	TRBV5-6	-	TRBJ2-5	TGTACCAGCAGCTTTACACAGGGCAACCAAGAGACCCAGTACTTC	CTSSFTQGNQETQYF
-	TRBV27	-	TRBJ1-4	TGTGCCAGCAGTCCGACGGTAACTAATGAAAAACTGTTTTTT	CASSPTVTNEKLFF
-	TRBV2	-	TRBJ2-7	TGTGCCAGCAGTTTCGAGACACCGCCTAGCGAGCAGTACTTC	CASSFETPPSEQYF
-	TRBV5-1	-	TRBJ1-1	TGCGCCAGCAGCTTAGACTACATGAACACTGAAGCTTTCTTT	CASSLDYMNTEAFF
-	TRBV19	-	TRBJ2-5	TGTGCCAGTAGTATACCGGGGGCGGCAGAGACCCAGTACTTC	CASSIPGAAETQYF
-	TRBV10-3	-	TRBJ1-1	TGTGCCATCAGTGACGCAGGGTTCACTGAAGCTTTCTTT	CAISDAGFTEAFF
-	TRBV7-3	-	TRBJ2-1	TGTGCCAGCAGCTTACAGAGCAGGGCACGCGAGCAGTTCTTC	CASSLQSRAREQFF
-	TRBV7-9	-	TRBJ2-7	TGTGCCAGCAGCCGGGGGCAGGGTCTCGCGGGCGAGCAGTACTTC	CASSRGQGLAGEQYF
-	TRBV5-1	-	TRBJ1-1	TGCGCCAGCACCACAGGGTTGATGAACACTGAAGCTTTCTTT	CASTTGLMNTEAFF
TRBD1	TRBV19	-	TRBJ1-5	TGTGCCAGTAGACAGGGGTCAAGCAATCAGCCCCAGCATTTT	CASRQGSSNQPQHF
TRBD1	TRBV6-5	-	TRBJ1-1	TGTGCCAGCAGGGACAGGGGCGCTGAAGCTTTCTTT	CASRDRGAEAFF
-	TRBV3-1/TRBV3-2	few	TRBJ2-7	TGTGCCAGCAGCCAAGTAGCCTACGAGCAGTACTTC	CASSQVAYEQYF
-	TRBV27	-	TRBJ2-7	TGTGCCAGACGGGCCAGGGACTACGAGCAGTACTTC	CARRARDYEQYF
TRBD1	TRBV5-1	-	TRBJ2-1	TGCGCCAGCAGCTCGGGACAGGGAGCCTTTTACAATGAGCAGTTCTTC	CASSSGQGAFYNEQFF
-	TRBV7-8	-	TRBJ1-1	TGTGCCAGCAGAAACCGCCGCAACACTGAAGCTTTCTTT	CASRNRRNTEAFF
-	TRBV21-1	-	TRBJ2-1	TGTGCCAGCAGCAAAGGAATAGGGGGGACAGCAACCTACAATGAGCAGTTCTTC	CASSKGIGGTATYNEQFF
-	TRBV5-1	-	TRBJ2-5	TGCGCCAGCAGCCCCTCGAGCTTGGAGACCCAGTACTTC	CASSPSSLETQYF
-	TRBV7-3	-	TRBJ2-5	TGTGCCAGCAGTACTGCCCGGAGGGGACGGGGGGAGACCCAGTACTTC	CASSTARRGRGETQYF
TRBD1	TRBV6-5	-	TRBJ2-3	TGTGCCAGCAGAGACCAGGGGGCGCTTACAGATACGCAGTATTTT	CASRDQGALTDTQYF
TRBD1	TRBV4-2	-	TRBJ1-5	TGTGCCAGCAGCCAAGTGGGACAGGGTGGGCAGCCCCAGCATTTT	CASSQVGQGGQPQHF
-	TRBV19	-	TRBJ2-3	TGTGCCAGTAGTCCTGGGCCTCTCACAGATACGCAGTATTTT	CASSPGPLTDTQYF
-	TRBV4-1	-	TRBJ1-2	TGCGCCAGCAGCCCGAAGGGTTTTAATGGCTACACCTTC	CASSPKGFNGYTF
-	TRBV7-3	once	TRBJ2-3	TGTGCCAGCAGCTATGCTAGCTCCGGAGATACGCAGTATTTT	CASSYASSGDTQYF
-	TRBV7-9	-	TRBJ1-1	TGTGCCAGCAGCTTAGACGCCGGGATGAACACTGAAGCTTTCTTT	CASSLDAGMNTEAFF
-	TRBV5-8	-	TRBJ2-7	TGTGCCAGCAGCGCATCATTCTACGAGCAGTACTTC	CASSASFYEQYF
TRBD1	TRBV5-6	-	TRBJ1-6	TGTGCCAGCAGCTTGGGATCAGGGGGGGGTTCACCCCTCCACTTT	CASSLGSGGGSPLHF
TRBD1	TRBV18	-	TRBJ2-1	TGTGCCAGCTCACACTCTACAGGGGCCAGCTCCTACAATGAGCAGTTCTTC	CASSHSTGASSYNEQFF
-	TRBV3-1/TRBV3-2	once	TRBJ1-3	TGTGCCAGCAGCGTTAGGGGGAGCTCTGGAAACACCATATATTTT	CASSVRGSSGNTIYF
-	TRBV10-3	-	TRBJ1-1	TGTGCCATCAGTGCGGGAGACAAAGCTTTCTTT	CAISAGDKAFF
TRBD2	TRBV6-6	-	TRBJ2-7	TGTGCCAGCAGTTCTCCCGGGACTAGCTACGAGCAGTACTTC	CASSSPGTSYEQYF
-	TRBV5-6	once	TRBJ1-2	TGTGCCAGCAGCTTGACTTCAGGGAACTATGGCTACACCTTC	CASSLTSGNYGYTF
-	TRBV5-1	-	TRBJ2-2	TGCGCCAGCAGCTTCGGCGGGGCAGGGATCACCGGGGAGCTGTTTTTT	CASSFGGAGITGELFF
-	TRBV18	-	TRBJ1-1	TGTGCCAGCTCACCAGCGCAGATGGAAGCTTTCTTT	CASSPAQMEAFF
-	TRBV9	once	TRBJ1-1	TGTGCCAGCAGCGTAGCTACGAACACTGAAGCTTTCTTT	CASSVATNTEAFF
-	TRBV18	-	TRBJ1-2	TGTGCCAGCTCACCTGCCAGGGCCGACTATGGCTACACCTTC	CASSPARADYGYTF
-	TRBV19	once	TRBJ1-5	TGTGCCAGTACGGGGACCGCCGATCAGCCCCAGCATTTT	CASTGTADQPQHF
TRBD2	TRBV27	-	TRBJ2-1	TGTGCCAGCACCTCAGGACTCGCGGGGGGCCGGGGCTCCTACAATGAGCAGTTCTTC	CASTSGLAGGRGSYNEQFF
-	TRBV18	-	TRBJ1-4	TGTGCCAGCTCACCACTGGGGGGTGTCCCTAATGAAAAACTGTTTTTT	CASSPLGGVPNEKLFF
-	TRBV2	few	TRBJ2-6	TGTGCCATTCAGGGGCTGGGGCCTGGGGCCAACGTCCTGACTTTC	CAIQGLGPGANVLTF
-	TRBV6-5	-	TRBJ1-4	TGTGCCTTGGCCCGGCAGCCCTCCGAAAAACTGTTTTTT	CALARQPSEKLFF
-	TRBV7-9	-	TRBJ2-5	TGTGCCAGCCGTCGGGGGCCCCAAGAGACCCAGTACTTC	CASRRGPQETQYF
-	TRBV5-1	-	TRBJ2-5	TGCGCCAGCAGCGCAGAAGAGACCCAGTACTTC	CASSAEETQYF
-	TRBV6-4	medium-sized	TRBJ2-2	TGTGCCAGCAGTGACTCAGACACCGGGGAGCTGTTTTTT	CASSDSDTGELFF
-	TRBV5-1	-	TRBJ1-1	TGCGCCAGCAGCTTGGGGATCATGAACACTGAAGCTTTCTTT	CASSLGIMNTEAFF